A single sample gave rise to the 26 T cell receptor beta chains below, sequenced in a study of T cell changes during pregnancy in multiple sclerosis. Sequenced by immunoSEQ multiplex PCR; TCRdb stores in-frame clones only, minus some. The data contain around 53,000 clones, approximately 90% of them singletons. The sample consisted of CD4+ T cells from peripheral blood mononuclear cells, taken after pregnancy. All receptors derive from a female donor with multiple sclerosis, enrolled in a pregnancy study.

This sequence joins TRBV19 and TRBJ1-4; D is undetermined. In germline, CDR1 is LNHDA, CDR2 SQIVND (reference sequence). This CDR3 region has 14 residues. Here the CDR3 reads CAVSESATNEKLFF. CDR3 bases: TGTGCGGTTTCGGAGTCTGCAACTAATGAAAAACTGTTTTTT.

The V gene is TRBV2, the J gene TRBJ2-5, with TRBD2 identical over 7 bases. V was clipped by 3 bases and J by 1 base; unmatched bases: 14. Germline V gives CDR1 SNHLY, CDR2 FYNNEI. The CDR3 sequence is 18 residues long. CDR3: CASSERPWLAALQETQYF. CDR3 nucleotides: TGTGCCAGCAGTGAGAGACCGTGGCTAGCGGCTCTCCAAGAGACCCAGTACTTC.

The rearrangement links TRBV5-5 to TRBJ1-2; a weak D match, TRBD1 (5 bases). The CDR3 contains 14 residues. Germline V gene lookup returns CDR1 SGHKS and CDR2 YYEKEE (reference sequence). Trimming removed 0 bases at V and 6 bases at J, with 12 bases between. In DNA form, the CDR3 reads TGTGCCAGCAGCTTGGTGACAGCCGGGCATGGCTACACCTTC. This codes for CASSLVTAGHGYTF.

J is TRBJ2-5 and V is TRBV19; the match to TRBD1 covers 9 bases. The CDR3 spans 17 residues. Germline-derived CDR1 and CDR2 are LNHDA and SQIVND (reference sequence). The trim removed 2 bases at V and 4 bases at J, leaving 11 bases unmatched. The CDR3 nucleotides read TGTGCCAGTAGTATATGGGGAACAGGGGGCGGAGGAGAGACCCAGTACTTC. It encodes CASSIWGTGGGGETQYF.

This sequence joins TRBV19 and TRBJ2-2; D unclear. V lost 3 bases and J lost 0, with 8 bases in between. Germline values: CDR1 LNHDA, CDR2 SQIVND (reference sequence). The CDR3 consists of 15 residues. The CDR3 bases are TGTGCCAGTAGTATTCAGGCAACGAACACCGGGGAGCTGTTTTTT. Amino acids: CASSIQATNTGELFF. Looking up the rest from reference TRBV19 and TRBJ2-2 gives the full variable domain: DGGITQSPKYLFRKEGQNVTLSCEQNLNHDAMYWYRQDPGQGLRLIYYSQIVNDFQKGDIAEGYSVSREKKESFPLTVTSAQKNPTAFYLCASSIQATNTGELFFGEGSRLTVL.

The chain joins TRBV4-3 to TRBJ2-3; no reliable D call. Looked up from germline, CDR1 is LGHNA and CDR2 is YSLEER. The CDR3 has 14 amino acids. Trimming removed 0 bases at V and 4 bases at J, with 8 bases between. In nucleotides, the CDR3 is TGCGCCAGCAGCCAAGATCCCCTCCCAGATACGCAGTATTTT. It translates to CASSQDPLPDTQYF.

The rearrangement joins TRBV7-2 to TRBJ1-1; the D gene is possibly TRBD1 (5 bases). The CDR3 contains 14 residues. Trimming removed 5 bases from V and 0 bases from J, with 10 bases in between. Germline CDR1 reads SGHTA; CDR2 reads FQGNSA. CDR3 sequence reads: CASSTQGLNTEAFF. The DNA of the CDR3 is TGTGCCAGCAGCACCCAGGGCCTGAACACTGAAGCTTTCTTT.

The rearrangement links TRBV27 to TRBJ1-6; 7 bases are a match to TRBD1. Looked up from germline, CDR1 is MNHEY and CDR2 is SMNVEV (reference sequence). There are 19 residues in the CDR3. V dropped 0 bases and J dropped 0; count of bases not matched to a gene: 8. In nucleotides, the CDR3 is TGTGCCAGCAGTTTATCAGCGAACAGGGGAAGCTCCTATAATTCACCCCTCCACTTT. This encodes CASSLSANRGSSYNSPLHF.

The DNA of the CDR3 is TGCAGCGTAGCAGGGGGCGGGGGTCAGCCCCAGCATTTT. Protein sequence: CSVAGGGGQPQHF. The chain joins TRBV29-1 to TRBJ1-5; TRBD1 matches at 8 bases. This CDR3 contains 13 residues. Unmatched junction bases numbered 7, after V lost 6 bases and J lost 6 bases. Germline loops: CDR1 SQVTM, CDR2 ANQGSEA.

The gene calls are TRBV9 and TRBJ2-1; 8 bases match TRBD2. V lost 0 bases to trimming and J lost 7 bases; unmatched junction nucleotides: 6. CDR3 size: 15 residues. Germline V gene sequence: CDR1 SGDLS, CDR2 YYNGEE. The CDR3, as DNA: TGTGCCAGCAGCGTAGATAGTGGCGGGGGGAATGAGCAGTTCTTC. This encodes CASSVDSGGGNEQFF.

This chain uses TRBV9 with TRBJ1-6; 7 nucleotides align to TRBD1. This CDR3 is built from 14 residues. Trimming removed 6 bases from V and 6 bases from J; junction bases left unmatched: 6. CDR1 is SGDLS and CDR2 is YYNGEE in the germline V gene. The CDR3 loop is CASNQDRLNSPLHF. CDR3 DNA: TGTGCCAGCAACCAGGACAGGCTTAATTCACCCCTCCACTTT. Together with reference TRBV9 and TRBJ1-6, the CDR3 gives the full variable domain: DSGVTQTPKHLITATGQRVTLRCSPRSGDLSVYWYQQSLDQGLQFLIQYYNGEERAKGNILERFSAQQFPDLHSELNLSSLELGDSALYFCASNQDRLNSPLHFGNGTRLTVT.

The rearrangement joins TRBV7-2 to TRBJ1-5; 7 nucleotides match TRBD1. CDR3 length: 14 residues. The V gene's germline CDR1 is SGHTA and CDR2 FQGNSA. V shed 5 bases and J 2 bases; nucleotides not matched to a gene: 3. This CDR3 is CASSPDRGNQPQHF. The CDR3, as DNA: TGTGCCAGCAGCCCCGACAGGGGCAATCAGCCCCAGCATTTT.

The CDR3 region has the DNA TGTGCCAGCAGTTCACCAGGCCCCTATGGCTACACCTTC. Residues: CASSSPGPYGYTF. This chain links TRBV6-5 with TRBJ1-2, with unresolved D. The germline CDR1 and CDR2 sequences are MNHEY and SVGAGI. The CDR3 totals 13 residues. The V end was cut by 4 bases, the J end by 4 bases, with 10 bases between.

This rearrangement joins TRBV9 to TRBJ2-3, with 9 nucleotides matching TRBD2. V lost 0 bases, J lost 2 bases, and 7 bases stayed unmatched. Germline V gene data show CDR1 as SGDLS and CDR2 as YYNGEE. This CDR3 comprises 17 residues. The CDR3 loop is CASSVDPSGGITDTQYF. The CDR3 bases are TGTGCCAGCAGCGTAGATCCAAGCGGGGGGATCACAGATACGCAGTATTTT.

This chain uses TRBV10-3 with TRBJ1-1; D perhaps matches TRBD1 (5 bases). Germline V gene data show CDR1 as ENHRY and CDR2 as SYGVKD. CDR3 length equals 13 residues. Between the trimmed V and J ends, which lost 0 bases and 11 bases, there was a span of 13 bases. This CDR3 is CAISESAGGWAFF. The CDR3, as DNA: TGTGCCATCAGTGAGTCAGCGGGGGGGTGGGCTTTCTTT.

V gene TRBV6-6 combines with J gene TRBJ2-5; D might be TRBD2 (6 bases). This CDR3 is built from 16 residues. Germline loops: CDR1 MNHNY, CDR2 SVGAGI (reference sequence). V was trimmed by 4 bases and J by 2 bases, leaving 17 bases between them. CDR3 sequence (DNA): TGTGCCAGCAGTTGGTTTGCGGGGCGCCCACAAGAGACCCAGTACTTC. Amino acid sequence: CASSWFAGRPQETQYF.

The rearrangement links TRBV7-2 to TRBJ1-5; D uncertain. V lost 2 bases and J lost 4, with 12 bases in between. The CDR3 is 15 amino acids. Germline CDR1 and CDR2: SGHTA and FQGNSA. The CDR3 region has the DNA TGTGCCAGCAGCTTAAGCTCCATACCAAATCAGCCCCAGCATTTT. It codes for CASSLSSIPNQPQHF. The entire variable domain, with the rest obtained from reference TRBV7-2 and TRBJ1-5, is as follows: GAGVSQSPSNKVTEKGKDVELRCDPISGHTALYWYRQSLGQGLEFLIYFQGNSAPDKSGLPSDRFSAERTGGSVSTLTIQRTQQEDSAVYLCASSLSSIPNQPQHFGDGTRLSIL.

DNA for the CDR3: TGCGCCAGCAGCTCTGGACTAGCGGGGGCTCATGAGCAGTTCTTC. Encoded protein: CASSSGLAGAHEQFF. The rearrangement uses TRBV5-1 and TRBJ2-1, with 13 bases identical to TRBD2. The V gene end was trimmed by 3 bases and the J gene end by 8 bases; junction bases not matched to a gene: 5. Germline CDR1 reads SGHRS; CDR2 reads YFSETQ. CDR3 size: 15 residues.

A single count supports this clone. This rearrangement joins TRBV18 to TRBJ2-1; 12 bases fit TRBD2. Looked up from germline, CDR1 is KGHSH and CDR2 is LQKENI. J was trimmed by 8 bases and V by 4 bases; bases with no gene match: 3. The CDR3 runs to 14 residues. This chain's CDR3 is CASSQLAGGDEQFF. CDR3 DNA sequence: TGTGCCAGCTCACAACTAGCGGGGGGCGATGAGCAGTTCTTC.

The rearrangement joins TRBV2 to TRBJ1-1; 7 nucleotides agree with TRBD1. V lost 8 bases, J lost 1 base, and 4 bases stayed unmatched. There are 13 residues in the CDR3. Germline lookup yields CDR1 SNHLY and CDR2 FYNNEI. The CDR3 DNA is TGTGCCAGCCGGGACAGCAGGAACACTGAAGCTTTCTTT. Translated, it gives CASRDSRNTEAFF.

This chain joins TRBV19 and TRBJ2-2; D is undetermined. Looked up from germline, CDR1 is LNHDA and CDR2 is SQIVND (reference sequence). The CDR3 spans 13 residues. V was shortened by 7 bases and J by 6 bases, with 12 bases between the two germline ends. CDR3 residues: CASTKVVAGELFF. The CDR3 DNA is TGTGCCAGTACTAAAGTCGTAGCCGGGGAGCTGTTTTTT.

The V call is TRBV30, the J call TRBJ2-2, with D perhaps matching TRBD2 (7 bases). Trimming cost V 0 bases and J 8 bases, with 25 bases left between them. The CDR3 totals 18 residues. CDR1 and CDR2 (germline): GTSNPN, SVGIG (reference sequence). The CDR3, as DNA: TGTGCCTGGAGTGTAAAGCAGGGGCGGGGGAAAGCCCCAGGGGAGCTGTTTTTT. This sequence encodes CAWSVKQGRGKAPGELFF.

This chain connects TRBV29-1 to TRBJ1-5; 10 bases fit TRBD1. J was trimmed by 7 bases and V by 4 bases; bases with no gene match: 7. CDR3 length equals 14 residues. Germline V gives CDR1 SQVTM, CDR2 ANQGSEA. CDR3 protein: CSVGETGGGQPQHF. CDR3 sequence (DNA): TGCAGCGTTGGGGAGACAGGGGGCGGGCAGCCCCAGCATTTT.

The chain is built from TRBV9 and TRBJ2-1; 11 nucleotides agree with TRBD2. The V segment lost 0 bases and the J segment 9 bases; nucleotides outside the gene matches: 5. Germline lookup yields CDR1 SGDLS and CDR2 YYNGEE. The CDR3 has 15 residues. CDR3 sequence (DNA): TGTGCCAGCAGCGTAGGTAGCGGGGGGGCAGGTGAGCAGTTCTTC. Residues: CASSVGSGGAGEQFF.

V usage is TRBV28 and J usage is TRBJ2-2, with a tentative D call TRBD1 (6 bases). Germline lookup yields CDR1 MDHEN and CDR2 SYDVKM. Trimming took off 4 bases at V and 4 bases at J, with 16 bases between the two ends. This CDR3 has 16 amino acids. For the CDR3, the DNA is TGTGCCAGCAGTTCGCCCTGGGGCAGGGGCACCGGGGAGCTGTTTTTT. It translates to CASSSPWGRGTGELFF. Complete variable domain (other parts from reference TRBV28 and TRBJ2-2): DVKVTQSSRYLVKRTGEKVFLECVQDMDHENMFWYRQDPGLGLRLIYFSYDVKMKEKGDIPEGYSVSREKKERFSLILESASTNQTSMYLCASSSPWGRGTGELFFGEGSRLTVL.

The chain links TRBV5-1 to TRBJ1-1; TRBD1 aligns across 7 bases. CDR3 size: 14 residues. The V gene's germline CDR1 is SGHRS and CDR2 YFSETQ. J gave up 4 bases and V 7 bases, and 10 bases lay outside the gene matches. Written as DNA, the CDR3 is TGCGCCAGCGGGCAGGGGGATCGGGGCACTGAAGCTTTCTTT. Amino acid sequence: CASGQGDRGTEAFF.